A single sample is the source of the 11 T cell receptor beta chains below, sequenced in a study of T cell responses to AZD1222 COVID-19 vaccine. Produced via immunoSEQ multiplex PCR; TCRdb's table is partial and in-frame only. The data show about 100,000 clones, just under 90% seen once. The source was peripheral blood, collected on day 0 of AZD1222 vaccination. The receptors come from an adult in good health.

The rearrangement uses TRBV15 and TRBJ1-4; 7 bases align to TRBD1. The J segment lost 5 bases and the V segment lost 0 bases, leaving 6 bases of the junction unmatched. CDR1 LNHNV and CDR2 YYDKDF come from the germline V gene (reference sequence). The CDR3 extends over 16 amino acids. The CDR3 nucleotides are TGTGCCACCAGCAGAGATCGGACAGGACAGAATGAAAAACTGTTTTTT. Its protein product is CATSRDRTGQNEKLFF.

The chain is built from TRBV10-3 and TRBJ1-6; possibly TRBD1 for D (6 bases). V lost 8 bases and J 4 bases, leaving 12 bases between the germline ends. CDR1 and CDR2 (germline): ENHRY, SYGVKD. This CDR3 is built from 14 residues. The CDR3 spells CAIRRTEYNSPLHF. The CDR3 nucleotides read TGTGCCATCCGACGGACAGAGTATAATTCACCCCTCCACTTT.

V gene TRBV29-1 combines with J gene TRBJ1-2; 8 bases match TRBD1. Germline-derived CDR1 and CDR2 are SQVTM and ANQGSEA. The V gene end was trimmed by 1 base and the J gene end by 5 bases; junction bases not matched to a gene: 3. This CDR3 spans 13 amino acids. CDR3 nucleotides: TGCAGCGTTGAAGTCAGGACAGGGTATGGCTACACCTTC. Protein product: CSVEVRTGYGYTF.

The gene calls are TRBV7-2 and TRBJ1-6; no clear D. V lost 8 bases to trimming and J lost 7 bases, with 15 bases between them. The germline V gene encodes CDR1 SGHTA and CDR2 FQGNSA. This CDR3 is 14 amino acids long. CDR3: CASRTGRHNSPLHF. The CDR3 region has the DNA TGTGCCAGCCGGACGGGCAGGCACAATTCACCCCTCCACTTT.

This clone was counted a few times. This sequence joins TRBV29-1 and TRBJ1-2; D remains ambiguous. V lost 4 bases and J 5 bases, leaving 11 bases between the germline ends. This CDR3 has 12 amino acids. Germline CDR1 SQVTM, CDR2 ANQGSEA. The CDR3 sequence: CSVGTLSYGYTF. CDR3 nucleotide sequence: TGCAGCGTTGGAACCCTGTCTTATGGCTACACCTTC.

CDR3 region: CASSIGVMNTEAFF. DNA for the CDR3: TGTGCCAGTAGTATTGGCGTCATGAACACTGAAGCTTTCTTT. The rearrangement links TRBV19 to TRBJ1-1, with unresolved D. V shed 3 bases and J shed 0 bases, with 8 bases lying between them. Germline loops: CDR1 LNHDA, CDR2 SQIVND (reference sequence). The CDR3 spans 14 residues.

This rearrangement joins TRBV5-1 to TRBJ1-1; the D gene is possibly TRBD1 (5 bases). This CDR3 spans 13 amino acids. The V and J ends lost 2 bases and 4 bases respectively, with 9 bases between them. Germline V gene sequence: CDR1 SGHRS, CDR2 YFSETQ. CDR3 in amino acids: CASSLGAATEAFF. CDR3 bases: TGCGCCAGCAGCTTAGGGGCTGCCACTGAAGCTTTCTTT. The variable domain in full, completed from reference TRBV5-1 and TRBJ1-1, reads KAGVTQTPRYLIKTRGQQVTLSCSPISGHRSVSWYQQTPGQGLQFLFEYFSETQRNKGNFPGRFSGRQFSNSRSEMNVSTLELGDSALYLCASSLGAATEAFFGQGTRLTVV.

This clone was recorded once. CDR3 in DNA: TGTGCCAGCTCCCCCGGGGGGCTAGAGTCAGAGACCCAGTACTTC. Its translation: CASSPGGLESETQYF. The chain recombines TRBV18 with TRBJ2-5, with D maybe TRBD2 (7 bases). V lost 6 bases and J 4 bases, leaving 18 bases between the germline ends. The CDR3 is 15 residues long. Germline CDR1 is KGHSH and CDR2 is LQKENI.

This clone is medium-sized within its sample. The V and J genes are TRBV27 and TRBJ1-6; D gene unclear. Germline V gene data show CDR1 as MNHEY and CDR2 as SMNVEV (reference sequence). V lost 2 bases and J lost 8, with 13 bases in between. CDR3 size: 15 residues. CDR3 DNA sequence: TGTGCCAGCAGTTTAGCGGTGGTCGGGGATTCACCCCTCCACTTT. It yields the protein CASSLAVVGDSPLHF.

The V call is TRBV3-1 (or the pseudogene TRBV3-2), the J call TRBJ2-1; D assignment may be TRBD1 or TRBD2 (6 bases each). The V gene lost 6 bases and the J gene lost 0 bases, with 12 bases spanning the gap. The CDR3 covers 15 residues. CDR1 and CDR2 (germline): LGHDT, YNNKEL (reference sequence). The chain's CDR3 is CASRRGEISYNEQFF. The CDR3, as DNA: TGTGCCAGCAGAAGGGGGGAAATCTCCTACAATGAGCAGTTCTTC.

The CDR3 bases are TGTGCCAGTACCCCGGCCGGGAATAGCAATCAGCCCCAGCATTTT. Residues: CASTPAGNSNQPQHF. The chain is built from TRBV19 and TRBJ1-5; no clear D. Trimming cost V 7 bases and J 0 bases, with 13 bases left between them. There are 15 residues in the CDR3. From germline, CDR1 is LNHDA and CDR2 SQIVND (reference sequence).